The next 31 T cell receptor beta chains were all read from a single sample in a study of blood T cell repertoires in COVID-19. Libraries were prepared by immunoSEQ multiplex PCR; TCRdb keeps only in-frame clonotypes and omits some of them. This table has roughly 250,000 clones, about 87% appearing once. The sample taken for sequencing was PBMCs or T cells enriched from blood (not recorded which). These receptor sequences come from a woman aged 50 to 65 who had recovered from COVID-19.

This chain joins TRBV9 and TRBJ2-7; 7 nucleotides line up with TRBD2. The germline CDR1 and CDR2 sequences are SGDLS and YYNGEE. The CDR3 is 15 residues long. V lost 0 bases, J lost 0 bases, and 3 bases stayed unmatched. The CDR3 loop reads CASSVAGGPSYEQYF. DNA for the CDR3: TGTGCCAGCAGCGTAGCGGGAGGACCCTCCTACGAGCAGTACTTC.

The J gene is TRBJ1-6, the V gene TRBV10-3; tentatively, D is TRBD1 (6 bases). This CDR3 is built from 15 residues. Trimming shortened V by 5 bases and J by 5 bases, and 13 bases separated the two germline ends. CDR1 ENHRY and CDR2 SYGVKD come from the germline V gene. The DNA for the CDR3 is TGTGCCATCAGTATGGGACAACCTGATAATTCACCCCTCCACTTT. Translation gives CAISMGQPDNSPLHF.

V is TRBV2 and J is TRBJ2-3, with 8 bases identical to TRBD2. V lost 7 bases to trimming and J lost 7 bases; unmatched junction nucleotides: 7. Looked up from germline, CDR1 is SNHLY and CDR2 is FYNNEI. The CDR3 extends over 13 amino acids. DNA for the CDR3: TGTGCCAGCACACTAGCGGAGACCAATACGCAGTATTTT. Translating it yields CASTLAETNTQYF.

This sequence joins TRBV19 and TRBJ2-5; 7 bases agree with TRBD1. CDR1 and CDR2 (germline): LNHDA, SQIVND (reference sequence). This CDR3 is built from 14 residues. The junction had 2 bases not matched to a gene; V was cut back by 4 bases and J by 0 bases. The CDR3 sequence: CASSTGTDQETQYF. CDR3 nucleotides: TGTGCCAGTAGTACCGGGACAGACCAAGAGACCCAGTACTTC.

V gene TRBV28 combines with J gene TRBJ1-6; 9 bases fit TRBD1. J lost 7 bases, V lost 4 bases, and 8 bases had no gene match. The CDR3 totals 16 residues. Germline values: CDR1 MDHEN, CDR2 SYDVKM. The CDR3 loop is CASSSHSGTGNSPLHF. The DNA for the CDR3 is TGTGCCAGCAGTTCTCACTCCGGGACAGGGAATTCACCCCTCCACTTT.

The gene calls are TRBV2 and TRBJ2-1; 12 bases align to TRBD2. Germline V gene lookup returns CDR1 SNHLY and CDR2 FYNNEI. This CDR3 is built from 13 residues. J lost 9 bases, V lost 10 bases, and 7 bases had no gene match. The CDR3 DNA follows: TGTGCCAACCCGGGACTAGCGGGCGCTGAGCAGTTCTTC. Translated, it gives CANPGLAGAEQFF.

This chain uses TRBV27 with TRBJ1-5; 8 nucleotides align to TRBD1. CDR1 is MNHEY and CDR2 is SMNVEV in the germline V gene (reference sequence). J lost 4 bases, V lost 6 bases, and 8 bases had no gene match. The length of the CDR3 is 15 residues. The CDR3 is CASRRDRRWNQPQHF. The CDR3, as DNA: TGTGCCAGCAGACGGGACAGGCGCTGGAATCAGCCCCAGCATTTT.

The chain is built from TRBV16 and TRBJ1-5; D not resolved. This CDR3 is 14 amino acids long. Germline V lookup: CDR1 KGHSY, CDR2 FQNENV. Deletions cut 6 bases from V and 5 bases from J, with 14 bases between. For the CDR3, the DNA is TGTGCCAGCAGTCCAGCGATGGGTTATCAGCCCCAGCATTTT. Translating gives CASSPAMGYQPQHF. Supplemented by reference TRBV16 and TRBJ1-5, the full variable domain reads GEEVAQTPKHLVRGEGQKAKLYCAPIKGHSYVFWYQQVLKNEFKFLISFQNENVFDETGMPKERFSAKCLPNSPCSLEIQATKLEDSAVYFCASSPAMGYQPQHFGDGTRLSIL.

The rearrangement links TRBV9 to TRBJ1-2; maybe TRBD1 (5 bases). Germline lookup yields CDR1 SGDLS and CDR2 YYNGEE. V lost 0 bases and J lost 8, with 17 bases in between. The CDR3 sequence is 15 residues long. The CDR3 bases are TGTGCCAGCAGCGTAGAGAGTGGTGGTAGGGGAGGCTACACCTTC. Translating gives CASSVESGGRGGYTF.

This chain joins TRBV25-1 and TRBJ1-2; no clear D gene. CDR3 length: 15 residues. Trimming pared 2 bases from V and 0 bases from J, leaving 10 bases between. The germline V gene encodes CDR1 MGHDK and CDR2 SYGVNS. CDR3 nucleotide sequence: TGTGCCAGCAGTGAAGAGTCGGTGTCTAACTATGGCTACACCTTC. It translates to CASSEESVSNYGYTF.

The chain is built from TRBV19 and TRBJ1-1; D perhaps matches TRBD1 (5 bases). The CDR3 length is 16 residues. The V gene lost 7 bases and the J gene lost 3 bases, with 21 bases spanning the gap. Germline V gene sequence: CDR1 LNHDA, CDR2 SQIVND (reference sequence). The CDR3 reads CASNQPGDSSDTEAFF. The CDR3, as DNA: TGTGCCAGTAACCAACCGGGAGACAGTTCCGACACTGAAGCTTTCTTT.

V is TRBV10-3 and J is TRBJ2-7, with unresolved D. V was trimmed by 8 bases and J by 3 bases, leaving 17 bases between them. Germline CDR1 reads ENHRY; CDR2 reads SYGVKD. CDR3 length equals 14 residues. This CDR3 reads CAISELMMVYEQYF. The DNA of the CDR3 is TGTGCCATCTCTGAACTGATGATGGTCTACGAGCAGTACTTC.

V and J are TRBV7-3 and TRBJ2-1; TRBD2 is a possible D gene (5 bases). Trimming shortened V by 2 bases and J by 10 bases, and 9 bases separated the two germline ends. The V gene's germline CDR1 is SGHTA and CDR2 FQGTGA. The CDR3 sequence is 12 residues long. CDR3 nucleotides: TGTGCCAGCAGCTTACTCGGCGGGGAGCAGTTCTTC. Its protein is CASSLLGGEQFF.

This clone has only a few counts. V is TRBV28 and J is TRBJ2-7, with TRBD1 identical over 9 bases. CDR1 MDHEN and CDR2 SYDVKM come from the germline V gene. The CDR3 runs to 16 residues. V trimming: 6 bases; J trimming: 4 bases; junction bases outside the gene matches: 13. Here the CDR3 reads CASSRPPGTGIYEQYF. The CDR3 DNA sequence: TGTGCCAGCAGCCGTCCGCCCGGGACAGGGATTTACGAGCAGTACTTC.

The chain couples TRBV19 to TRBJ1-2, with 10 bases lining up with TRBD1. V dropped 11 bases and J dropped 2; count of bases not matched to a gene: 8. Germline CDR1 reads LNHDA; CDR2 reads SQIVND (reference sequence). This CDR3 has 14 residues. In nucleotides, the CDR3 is TGTGCCTCAAGAGGGACAGGGGACAACTATGGCTACACCTTC. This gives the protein CASRGTGDNYGYTF.

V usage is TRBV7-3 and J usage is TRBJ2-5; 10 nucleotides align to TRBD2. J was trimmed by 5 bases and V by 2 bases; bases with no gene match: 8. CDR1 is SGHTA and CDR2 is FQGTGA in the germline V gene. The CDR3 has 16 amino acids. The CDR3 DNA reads TGTGCCAGCAGCTTAGGAAGCGGGAGGGCCGGGGAGACCCAGTACTTC. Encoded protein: CASSLGSGRAGETQYF.

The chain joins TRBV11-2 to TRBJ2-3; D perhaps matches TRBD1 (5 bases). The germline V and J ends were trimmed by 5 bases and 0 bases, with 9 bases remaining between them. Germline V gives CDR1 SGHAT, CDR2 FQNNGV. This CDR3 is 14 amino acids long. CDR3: CASSAAGSTDTQYF. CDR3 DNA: TGTGCCAGCAGCGCTGCAGGGAGCACAGATACGCAGTATTTT.

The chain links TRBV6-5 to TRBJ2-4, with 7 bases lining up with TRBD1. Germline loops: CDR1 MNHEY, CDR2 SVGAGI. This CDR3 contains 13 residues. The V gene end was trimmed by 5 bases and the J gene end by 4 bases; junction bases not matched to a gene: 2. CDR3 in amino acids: CASSLGQKNIQYF. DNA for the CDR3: TGTGCCAGCAGTCTGGGACAGAAAAACATTCAGTACTTC.

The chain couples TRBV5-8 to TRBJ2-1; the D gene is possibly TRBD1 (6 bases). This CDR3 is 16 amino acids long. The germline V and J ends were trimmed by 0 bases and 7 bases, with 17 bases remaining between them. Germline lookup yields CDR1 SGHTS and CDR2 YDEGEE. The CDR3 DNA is TGTGCCAGCAGCTTGGAGGCAGGGGACACGGGGAATGAGCAGTTCTTC. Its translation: CASSLEAGDTGNEQFF.

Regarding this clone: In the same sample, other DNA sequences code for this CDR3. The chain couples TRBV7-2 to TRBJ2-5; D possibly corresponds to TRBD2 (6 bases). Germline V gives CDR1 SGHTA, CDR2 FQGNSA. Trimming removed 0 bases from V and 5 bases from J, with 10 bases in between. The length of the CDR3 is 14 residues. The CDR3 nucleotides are TGTGCCAGCAGCTTAGCCGGGGGTGGGGAGACCCAGTACTTC. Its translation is CASSLAGGGETQYF. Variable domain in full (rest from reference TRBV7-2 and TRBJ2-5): GAGVSQSPSNKVTEKGKDVELRCDPISGHTALYWYRQSLGQGLEFLIYFQGNSAPDKSGLPSDRFSAERTGGSVSTLTIQRTQQEDSAVYLCASSLAGGGETQYFGPGTRLLVL.

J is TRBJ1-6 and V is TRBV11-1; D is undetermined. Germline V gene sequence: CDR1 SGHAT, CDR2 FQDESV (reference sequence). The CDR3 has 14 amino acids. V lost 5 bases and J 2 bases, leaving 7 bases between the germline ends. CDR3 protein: CASSVGTYNSPLHF. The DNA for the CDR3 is TGTGCCAGCAGCGTCGGGACCTATAATTCACCCCTCCACTTT. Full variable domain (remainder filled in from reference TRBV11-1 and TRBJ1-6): EAEVAQSPRYKITEKSQAVAFWCDPISGHATLYWYRQILGQGPELLVQFQDESVVDDSQLPKDRFSAERLKGVDSTLKIQPAELGDSAMYLCASSVGTYNSPLHFGNGTRLTVT.

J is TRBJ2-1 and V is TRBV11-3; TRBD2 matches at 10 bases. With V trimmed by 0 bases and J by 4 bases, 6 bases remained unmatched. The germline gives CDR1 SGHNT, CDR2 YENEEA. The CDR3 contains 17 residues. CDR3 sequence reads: CASSLESGTSAYNEQFF. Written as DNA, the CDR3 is TGTGCCAGCAGCTTAGAATCCGGGACTAGCGCGTACAATGAGCAGTTCTTC.

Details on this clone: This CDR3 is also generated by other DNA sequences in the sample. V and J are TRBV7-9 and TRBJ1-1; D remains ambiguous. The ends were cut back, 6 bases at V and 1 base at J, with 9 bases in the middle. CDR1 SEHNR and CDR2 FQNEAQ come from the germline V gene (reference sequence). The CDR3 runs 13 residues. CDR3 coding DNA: TGTGCCAGCAGTCCTCAGAAGAACACTGAAGCTTTCTTT. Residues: CASSPQKNTEAFF. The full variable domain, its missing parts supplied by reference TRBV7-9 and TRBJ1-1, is DTGVSQNPRHKITKRGQNVTFRCDPISEHNRLYWYRQTLGQGPEFLTYFQNEAQLEKSRLLSDRFSAERPKGSFSTLEIQRTEQGDSAMYLCASSPQKNTEAFFGQGTRLTVV.

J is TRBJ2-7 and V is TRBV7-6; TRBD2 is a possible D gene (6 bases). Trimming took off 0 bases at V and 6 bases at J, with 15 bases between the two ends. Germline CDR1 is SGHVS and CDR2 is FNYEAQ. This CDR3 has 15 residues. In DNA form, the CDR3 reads TGTGCCAGCAGCTTAGCTACGGGAGTATCGCCCGAGCAGTACTTC. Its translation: CASSLATGVSPEQYF.

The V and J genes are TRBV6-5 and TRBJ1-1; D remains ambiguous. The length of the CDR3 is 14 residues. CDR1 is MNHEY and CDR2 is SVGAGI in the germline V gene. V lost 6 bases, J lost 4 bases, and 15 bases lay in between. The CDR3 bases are TGTGCCAGCAGACAGACATACCGGGGCACTGAAGCTTTCTTT. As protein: CASRQTYRGTEAFF.

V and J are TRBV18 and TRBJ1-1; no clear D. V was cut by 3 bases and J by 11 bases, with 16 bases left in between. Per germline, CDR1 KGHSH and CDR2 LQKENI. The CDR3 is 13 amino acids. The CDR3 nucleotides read TGTGCCAGCTCACCGAAGGAAGGGAGAGAGGCTTTCTTT. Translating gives CASSPKEGREAFF.

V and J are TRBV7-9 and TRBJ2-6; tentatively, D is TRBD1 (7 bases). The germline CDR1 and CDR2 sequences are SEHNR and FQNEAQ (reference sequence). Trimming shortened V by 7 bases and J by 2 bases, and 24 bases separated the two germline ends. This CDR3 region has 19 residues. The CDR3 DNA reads TGTGCCAGCACCCCAGGGGGGAGCTGGGGGGTGGCTGGGGCCAACGTCCTGACTTTC. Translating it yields CASTPGGSWGVAGANVLTF.

CDR3 bases: TGTGCCATCAGTGAGCCAGGACAGAAAGCTTTCTTT. Translating gives CAISEPGQKAFF. V and J are TRBV10-3 and TRBJ1-1; D possibly corresponds to TRBD1 (6 bases). The CDR3 totals 12 residues. The V gene lost 2 bases and the J gene lost 9 bases, with 10 bases spanning the gap. The germline V gene encodes CDR1 ENHRY and CDR2 SYGVKD.

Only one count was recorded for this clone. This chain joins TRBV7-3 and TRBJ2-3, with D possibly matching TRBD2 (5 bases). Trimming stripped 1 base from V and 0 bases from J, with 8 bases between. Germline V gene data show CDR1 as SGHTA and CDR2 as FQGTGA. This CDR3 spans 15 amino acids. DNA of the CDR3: TGTGCCAGCAGCTTAAGTTCGGGAAGCACAGATACGCAGTATTTT. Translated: CASSLSSGSTDTQYF.

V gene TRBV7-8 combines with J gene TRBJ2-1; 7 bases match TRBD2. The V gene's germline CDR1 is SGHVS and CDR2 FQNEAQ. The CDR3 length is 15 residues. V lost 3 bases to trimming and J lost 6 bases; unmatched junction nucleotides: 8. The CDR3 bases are TGTGCCAGCAGCTTGAGATGGGCGGGAGTCAATGAGCAGTTCTTC. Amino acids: CASSLRWAGVNEQFF.

CDR3 residues: CASSLGLGQPQHF. The CDR3 coding sequence is TGTGCCAGTAGTTTGGGGCTGGGGCAGCCCCAGCATTTT. The chain employs TRBV19 and TRBJ1-5, with D possibly matching TRBD1 (5 bases). V gave up 5 bases and J gave up 7 bases, with 12 bases separating them. Germline-derived CDR1 and CDR2 are LNHDA and SQIVND (reference sequence). This CDR3 region has 13 residues.